What follows describes a single T cell receptor beta chain. Its antigen is as yet unknown. Cells sorted by CD45RO/CCR7/CD25/CD127/CD95/CD27 comprised CD4+ naive, central memory, regulatory and stem cell-like memory cells. The sample belongs to a study of beta chain features in type 1 diabetes. For the study at large: Over all samples combined, more than 90,000,000 sorted cells were examined. Study outcomes and limitations: Insertions at VDJ junctions were less frequent in type 1 diabetes patients. These patients also deleted more nucleotides at the same junctions. Within each of all four CD4+ subsets, Type 1 diabetes patients had TCRB CDR3s that were moderately but significantly shorter.

CDR1 is MNHEY, CDR2 SVGAGI, per germline. The CDR3 loop spans 13 amino acids. V shed 3 bases and J shed 8 bases, with 13 bases lying between them. Reverse transcription of all isolated RNA meant that expressed TCRB transcripts were sequenced. The method was immunoSEQ multiplex PCR; TCRdb's version includes in-frame clones alone and lacks a portion of them. The sample comprises hundreds of thousands of clones, 9.5% to 12% of which are singletons, and about 0.045% rests with the top ten. The chain couples TRBV6-5 to TRBJ1-2, with a possible D match to TRBD1 (5 bases). This sequence originates from a woman under 30 in good health. Sequencing was performed on naive CD4+ T cells from blood. CDR3 residues: CASSYSGWDGYTF. In DNA form, the CDR3 reads TGTGCCAGCAGTTATTCGGGGTGGGACGGCTACACCTTC.